The 5 T cell receptor beta chains reported below all come from one sample, sequenced in a study of OX40 agonist ivuxolimab in advanced cancers. Profiled with immunoSEQ multiplex PCR; TCRdb holds only in-frame clones, not every one. The sample gives about 63,000 clones, 90% to 95% of which show up once; around 4.2% is in the top ten. Specimen: CD4+ or CD8+ T cells sorted from blood, collected in a trial of the OX40 agonist ivuxolimab. Every receptor here comes from an adult with an advanced solid tumor such as melanoma, head and neck, liver or kidney cancer.

V and J are TRBV27 and TRBJ2-1; 14 bases line up with TRBD2. The CDR3 runs to 17 residues. The J segment lost 1 base and the V segment lost 8 bases, leaving 7 bases of the junction unmatched. CDR1 is MNHEY and CDR2 is SMNVEV in the germline V gene (reference sequence). CDR3 loop: CASEGTSGSSSYNEQFF. The CDR3 coding sequence is TGTGCCAGCGAAGGGACTAGCGGGAGCTCATCCTACAATGAGCAGTTCTTC.

J is TRBJ2-7 and V is TRBV7-9; tentatively, D is TRBD2 (7 bases). V shed 1 base and J shed 0 bases, with 19 bases lying between them. The CDR3 extends over 18 amino acids. CDR1 and CDR2 from the germline V gene are SEHNR and FQNEAQ (reference sequence). In DNA, the CDR3 is TGTGCCAGCAGCTTAGTCCAGGGGAAGGGCGGGAGCTCCTACGAGCAGTACTTC. Its translation: CASSLVQGKGGSSYEQYF.

The gene calls are TRBV30 and TRBJ2-6; D is unclear. Trimming took off 4 bases at V and 0 bases at J, with 10 bases between the two ends. The CDR3 spans 15 residues. Germline CDR1 is GTSNPN and CDR2 is SVGIG (reference sequence). The CDR3 loop reads CAWNSLSSGANVLTF. CDR3 DNA: TGTGCCTGGAACAGTCTCTCCTCTGGGGCCAACGTCCTGACTTTC.

The chain uses TRBV27 and TRBJ2-1, with D hard to call. The CDR3 contains 12 residues. Trimming removed 1 base at V and 8 bases at J, with 6 bases between. CDR1 is MNHEY, CDR2 SMNVEV, per germline (reference sequence). The CDR3 DNA reads TGTGCCAGCAGTTTATTAGGTCATGAGCAGTTCTTC. Its protein is CASSLLGHEQFF.

The chain is built from TRBV19 and TRBJ2-3; no clear D. V shed 3 bases and J shed 2 bases, with 12 bases lying between them. The CDR3 runs to 15 residues. CDR1 and CDR2 (germline): LNHDA, SQIVND (reference sequence). In DNA form, the CDR3 reads TGTGCCAGTAGTATGTGGTCCGGTTCCACAGATACGCAGTATTTT. Its protein is CASSMWSGSTDTQYF.